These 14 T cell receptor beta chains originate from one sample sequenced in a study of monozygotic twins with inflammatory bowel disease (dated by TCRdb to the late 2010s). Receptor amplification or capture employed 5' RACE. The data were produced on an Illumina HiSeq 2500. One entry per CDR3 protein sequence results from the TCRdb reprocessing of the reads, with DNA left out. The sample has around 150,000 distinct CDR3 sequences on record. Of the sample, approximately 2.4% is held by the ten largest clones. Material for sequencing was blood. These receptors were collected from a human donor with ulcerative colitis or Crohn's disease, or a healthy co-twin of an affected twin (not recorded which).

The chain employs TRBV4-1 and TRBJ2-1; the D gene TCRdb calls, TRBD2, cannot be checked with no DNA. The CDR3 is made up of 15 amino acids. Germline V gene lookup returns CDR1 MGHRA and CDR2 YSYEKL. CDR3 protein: CASSQVAGGGDEQFF.

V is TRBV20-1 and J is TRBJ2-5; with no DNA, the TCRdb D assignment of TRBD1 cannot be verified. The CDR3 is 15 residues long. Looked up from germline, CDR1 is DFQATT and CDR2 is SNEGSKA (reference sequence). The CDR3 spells CSASLGGQEGETQYF.

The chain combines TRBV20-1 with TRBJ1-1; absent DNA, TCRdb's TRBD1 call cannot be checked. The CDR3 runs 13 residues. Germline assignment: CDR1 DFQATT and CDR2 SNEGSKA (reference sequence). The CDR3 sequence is CSASRQGSTEAFF.

The CDR3 spells CASSYAGQGTYEQYF. The chain carries TRBV6-5 and TRBJ2-7; checking the TCRdb D call of TRBD1 is not possible without DNA. This CDR3 is 15 amino acids long. CDR1 MNHEY and CDR2 SVGAGI come from the germline V gene.

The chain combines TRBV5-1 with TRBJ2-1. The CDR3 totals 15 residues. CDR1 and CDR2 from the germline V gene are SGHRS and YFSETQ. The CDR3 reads CASSLKFSSYNEQFF.

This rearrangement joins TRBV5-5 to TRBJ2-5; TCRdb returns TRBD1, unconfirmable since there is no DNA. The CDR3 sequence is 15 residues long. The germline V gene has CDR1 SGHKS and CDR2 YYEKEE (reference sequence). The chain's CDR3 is CASSLFRQRQETRYF.

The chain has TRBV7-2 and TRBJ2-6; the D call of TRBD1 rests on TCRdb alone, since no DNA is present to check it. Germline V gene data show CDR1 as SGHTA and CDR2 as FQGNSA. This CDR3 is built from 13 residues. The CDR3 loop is CASGTPGANVLTF.

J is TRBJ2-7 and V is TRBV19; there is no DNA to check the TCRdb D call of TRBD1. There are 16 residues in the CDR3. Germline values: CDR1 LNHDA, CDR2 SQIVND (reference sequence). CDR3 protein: CASSPRTGPLRNEQYF.

CDR3 region: CASNEGMNTEAFF. This chain links TRBV19 with TRBJ1-1. This CDR3 has 13 amino acids. CDR1 and CDR2 from the germline V gene are LNHDA and SQIVND (reference sequence).

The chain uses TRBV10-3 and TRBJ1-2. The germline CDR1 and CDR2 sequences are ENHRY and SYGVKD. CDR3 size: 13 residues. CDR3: CAISEGINYGYTF.

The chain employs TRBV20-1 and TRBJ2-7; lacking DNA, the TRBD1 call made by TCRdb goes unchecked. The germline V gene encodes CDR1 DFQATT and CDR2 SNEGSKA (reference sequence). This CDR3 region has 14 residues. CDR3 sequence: CSAGGRPQTHEQYF.

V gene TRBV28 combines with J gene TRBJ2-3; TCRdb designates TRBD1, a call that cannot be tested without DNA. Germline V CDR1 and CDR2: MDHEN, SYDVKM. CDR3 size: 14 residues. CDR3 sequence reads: CASSRPGDQDTQYF.

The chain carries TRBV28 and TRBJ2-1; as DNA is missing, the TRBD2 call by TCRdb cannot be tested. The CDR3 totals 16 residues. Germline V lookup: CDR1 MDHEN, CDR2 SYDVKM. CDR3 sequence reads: CASSLLRGYSYNEQFF.

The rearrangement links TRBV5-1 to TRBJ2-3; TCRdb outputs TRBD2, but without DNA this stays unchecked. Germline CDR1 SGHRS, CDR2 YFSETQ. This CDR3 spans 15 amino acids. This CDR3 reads CASSFLGSGEDTQYF.